This T cell receptor beta chain was sequenced in a study of T cell responses to AZD1222 COVID-19 vaccine. Study-level results: Rises in breadth and depth of Spike-specific TCRs came after two AZD1222 doses. Sampled repertoires all dated from after the peak T cell response.

The data were produced by immunoSEQ multiplex PCR, yet TCRdb's version contains in-frame clones alone and is incomplete. The table has about 180,000 clones, roughly nine tenths seen once. A note on this clone: What it binds is not known.

Germline CDR1 is MNHEY and CDR2 is SVGAGI. The V gene end was trimmed by 8 bases and the J gene end by 5 bases; junction bases not matched to a gene: 10. CDR3 length: 14 residues. The sequences come from peripheral blood, collected on day 0 of AZD1222 vaccination. This clonotype was sampled from an adult in good health. The V and J genes are TRBV6-5 and TRBJ1-2; 8 nucleotides align to TRBD1. CDR3 nucleotides: TGTGCCAGCGAGAAGGACAGGGTAATTTATGGCTACACCTTC. Amino acid sequence: CASEKDRVIYGYTF.